The rows below give T cell receptor beta chains drawn from one sample of a study of neoadjuvant nivolumab and ipilimumab in lung cancer. Profiling relied on immunoSEQ multiplex PCR, and the TCRdb table lists in-frame clones only, not all of them. The sample yields 8,000 to 10,000 clones, about 80% seen once. The sample consisted of tumor tissue, taken after neoadjuvant nivolumab, alone or with ipilimumab, at or shortly before surgery. All receptors derive from an adult with non-small cell lung cancer. The CDR3 runs from the conserved cysteine through the conserved F or W. D genes are given only for firm matches. Expanded clones are given a class, and other clones once, few, many or no size at all.

J gene: TRBJ2-3; V gene: TRBV5-1; D gene: TRBD1; clone size: few; CDR3 DNA: TGCGCCAGCAGCTTGGAACAGGGGACGGGCACAGATACGCAGTATTTT; CDR3 protein: CASSLEQGTGTDTQYF
J gene: TRBJ1-1; V gene: TRBV5-1; D gene: .; clone size: few; CDR3 DNA: TGCGCCAGCCGCTTAGGGACTATGAACACTGAAGCTTTCTTT; CDR3 protein: CASRLGTMNTEAFF
J gene: TRBJ2-2; V gene: TRBV7-8; D gene: .; clone size: .; CDR3 DNA: TGTGCCAGCAGCTTAGTAAGGGGGGAGCTGTTTTTT; CDR3 protein: CASSLVRGELFF
J gene: TRBJ2-2; V gene: TRBV6-1; D gene: .; clone size: .; CDR3 DNA: TGTGCCAGCAGGGGCAAGATGGACACCGGGGAGCTGTTTTTT; CDR3 protein: CASRGKMDTGELFF
J gene: TRBJ2-1; V gene: TRBV6-4; D gene: TRBD2; clone size: .; CDR3 DNA: TGTGCCAGCAGCCCGGGACTAGATAACAATGAGCAGTTCTTC; CDR3 protein: CASSPGLDNNEQFF
J gene: TRBJ2-1; V gene: TRBV6-6; D gene: TRBD2; clone size: .; CDR3 DNA: TGTGCCAGCAGTTACACTAGCGGGAGGACACGCAATGAGCAGTTCTTC; CDR3 protein: CASSYTSGRTRNEQFF
J gene: TRBJ2-7; V gene: TRBV6-5; D gene: TRBD1; clone size: .; CDR3 DNA: TGTGCCAGCAGTTACTCCCCGGGACAGGGGTACGAGCAGTACTTC; CDR3 protein: CASSYSPGQGYEQYF
J gene: TRBJ1-2; V gene: TRBV4-1; D gene: .; clone size: few; CDR3 DNA: TGCGCCAGCAGCCAAGATGACGGCCAGGGCTATGGCTACACCTTC; CDR3 protein: CASSQDDGQGYGYTF
J gene: TRBJ2-7; V gene: TRBV27; D gene: .; clone size: .; CDR3 DNA: TGTGCCAGCAGTTTAGGGCTAGGGGGATTCAGCTCCTACGAGCAGTACTTC; CDR3 protein: CASSLGLGGFSSYEQYF
J gene: TRBJ1-4; V gene: TRBV4-2; D gene: .; clone size: few; CDR3 DNA: TGTGCCAGCAGCCAAGCGACAACCGGCAATGAAAAACTGTTTTTT; CDR3 protein: CASSQATTGNEKLFF
J gene: TRBJ2-3; V gene: TRBV5-1; D gene: .; clone size: .; CDR3 DNA: TGCGCCAGCAGCTTGGGAGAGGTTCTCAGCACAGATACGCAGTATTTT; CDR3 protein: CASSLGEVLSTDTQYF
J gene: TRBJ2-7; V gene: TRBV2; D gene: TRBD1; clone size: .; CDR3 DNA: TGTGCCAGCAGCTCAGGACAGGGGTTCCCCTACGAGCAGTACTTC; CDR3 protein: CASSSGQGFPYEQYF
J gene: TRBJ2-2; V gene: TRBV5-1; D gene: .; clone size: .; CDR3 DNA: TGCGCCAGCAGCTTCATGCGGGACACTGACACCGGGGAGCTGTTTTTT; CDR3 protein: CASSFMRDTDTGELFF
J gene: TRBJ2-1; V gene: TRBV19; D gene: TRBD2; clone size: .; CDR3 DNA: TGTGCCAGTAGCTCGGGGGGGTTCCGGGCCTACAATGAGCAGTTCTTC; CDR3 protein: CASSSGGFRAYNEQFF
J gene: TRBJ1-5; V gene: TRBV6-1; D gene: TRBD1; clone size: .; CDR3 DNA: TGTGCCAGCAGTGACGAACAGGGGAAGCCTCAGCCCCAGCATTTT; CDR3 protein: CASSDEQGKPQPQHF